These T cell receptor beta chains were read from a single sample in a study of cytomegalovirus exposure and HLA in healthy donors. Sequencing was performed with immunoSEQ multiplex PCR; in TCRdb, only in-frame clones are kept and a portion is missing. This repertoire shows approximately 160,000 clones, roughly nine tenths found once; its top ten account for around 5%. The source material was PBMCs. These receptors all stem from a woman in her 30s in good health and CMV-seronegative. The CDR3 runs from the conserved cysteine through the conserved F or W. Each record gives: J gene, V gene, clone size, D gene, CDR3 DNA, CDR3 protein. D genes are given only for firm matches. Not every row has a clone size; where given, it reads once, few, many or a size class.

>TRBJ2-1|TRBV9|NA|TRBD2
TGTGCCAGCAGCGTAGATAGCGGGAGTACCAATGAGCAGTTCTTC
CASSVDSGSTNEQFF
>TRBJ1-2|TRBV7-2|NA|NA
TGTGCCAGCAGCTTAAGTGCTTGGGGCTACACCTTC
CASSLSAWGYTF
>TRBJ2-7|TRBV29-1|NA|NA
TGCAGCGTTGAAAGGAGGACCGGGAACTACGAGCAGTACTTC
CSVERRTGNYEQYF
>TRBJ1-5|TRBV27|NA|NA
TGTGCCAGCAGTTTACAGGGGCGTCAGAATCAGCCCCAGCATTTT
CASSLQGRQNQPQHF
>TRBJ2-7|TRBV4-3|NA|TRBD2
TGCGCCAGCAGCCAAAGGACTAGCGGGAACTACGAGCAGTACTTC
CASSQRTSGNYEQYF
>TRBJ1-2|TRBV6-6|NA|NA
TGTGCCAGCAGTTACGGGACTCGGTGGGACTATGGCTACACCTTC
CASSYGTRWDYGYTF
>TRBJ2-5|TRBV12-5|NA|NA
TGTGCTAGTGGCTACGGGACTTCGTACCAAGAGACCCAGTACTTC
CASGYGTSYQETQYF
>TRBJ2-1|TRBV11-2|NA|NA
TGTGCCAGCAGCTTAGGCCCGGCTCGGAATGAGCAGTTCTTC
CASSLGPARNEQFF
>TRBJ1-1|TRBV12-5|NA|NA
TGTGCTACCTTGGTCGGGAACACTGAAGCTTTCTTT
CATLVGNTEAFF
>TRBJ1-1|TRBV30|NA|NA
TGTGCCTGGAGTGTACACGCCACTGAAGCTTTCTTT
CAWSVHATEAFF
>TRBJ2-1|TRBV5-5|NA|NA
TGTGCCAGCAGCTTTGAGTTAGGAGTTAGGAATGAGCAGTTCTTC
CASSFELGVRNEQFF
>TRBJ2-1|TRBV4-1|NA|NA
TGCGCCAGCAGCCAAGATCGTGGAGGGGGCGTCGTGAATGAGCAGTTCTTC
CASSQDRGGGVVNEQFF
>TRBJ1-5|TRBV28|NA|NA
TGTGCCAGCTCAGGGGCCCAGCCCCAGCATTTT
CASSGAQPQHF
>TRBJ1-1|TRBV5-6|once|NA
TGTGCCAGCAGCTTGGGAATCTGGGCGGTGAACACTGAAGCTTTCTTT
CASSLGIWAVNTEAFF
>TRBJ2-7|TRBV7-9|NA|NA
TGTGCCAGCAGCTTATGGGGGCCGGACACGGGCGAGCAGTACTTC
CASSLWGPDTGEQYF
>TRBJ1-6|TRBV2|few|NA
TGTGCCAGCAGTGAAGCAAGATCACCCCTCCACTTT
CASSEARSPLHF
>TRBJ2-5|TRBV2|once|NA
TGTGCCAGCAGTAGGATACCGGGACCCCGCGGTAAAATGACCCAGTACTTC
CASSRIPGPRGKMTQYF
>TRBJ1-1|TRBV7-2|NA|NA
TGTGCCAGCAGCTTAGCGGAATTAATGAACACTGAAGCTTTCTTT
CASSLAELMNTEAFF